This TCR beta chain was identified in a study of identical twins. The CDR3 is 14 residues long. The germline V gene encodes CDR1 LNHNV and CDR2 YYDKDF (reference sequence). V shed 0 bases and J shed 3 bases, with 9 bases lying between them. This clonotype was seen only a few times. TCRdb redid the calling of the 5' RACE reads with MiXCR, one entry per CDR3 protein. Found here are hundreds of thousands of distinct CDR3 sequences, 18% of them singletons; the top ten hold less than 15%. This sample was shared with a second study, whose subject was T cells expressing NK-cell markers.

The receptor comes from a woman aged 18 to 35 in good health. This rearrangement joins TRBV15 to TRBJ2-7; the D call may be TRBD1 or TRBD2 (6 bases each). The material sequenced was PBMCs. CDR3 loop: CATSREGGFYEQYF. The CDR3 DNA sequence: TGTGCCACCAGCAGAGAAGGGGGGTTCTACGAGCAGTACTTC. Complete variable domain (other parts from reference TRBV15 and TRBJ2-7): DAMVIQNPRYQVTQFGKPVTLSCSQTLNHNVMYWYQQKSSQAPKLLFHYYDKDFNNEADTPDNFQSRRPNTSFCFLDIRSPGLGDTAMYLCATSREGGFYEQYFGPGTRLTVT.